Listed below are T cell receptor beta chains from one sample, sequenced in a study of T-cell memory formation after mild COVID-19. One entry per CDR3 protein results from TCRdb running MiXCR on the 5' RACE reads. There are around 200,000 distinct CDR3 sequences in the sample; 27% occur only once, and 11% lies in the top ten. Input material: PBMCs or a T cell subset sorted from them (not recorded which). These receptor sequences come from an adult woman who had mild COVID-19 (a few samples of this study predate the infection). Cell type and time point are not known. CDR3s include the opening cysteine and the closing phenylalanine or tryptophan. Fields, in order: V gene, D gene, clone size, J gene, CDR3 protein, CDR3 DNA. D genes are given only for firm matches. Expanded clones are given a class, and other clones once, few, many or no size at all.

TRBV12-3/TRBV12-4	.	.	TRBJ1-6	CASSLSGGGSPLHF	TGTGCCAGCAGTTTAAGTGGCGGCGGTTCACCCCTCCACTTT
TRBV11-2	.	.	TRBJ2-1	CASSQLRTRSYNEQFF	TGTGCCAGCAGCCAACTTAGGACCCGCTCCTACAATGAGCAGTTCTTC
TRBV6-2/TRBV6-3	.	.	TRBJ2-3	CASKGWASTDTQYF	TGTGCCAGCAAGGGGTGGGCTAGCACAGATACGCAGTATTTT
TRBV23-1	TRBD2	.	TRBJ2-1	CASSRGLAGEHEQFF	TGCGCCAGCAGCCGGGGACTAGCGGGAGAGCATGAGCAGTTCTTC
TRBV3-1	.	few	TRBJ2-5	CASSQVNQETQYF	TGTGCCAGCAGCCAAGTCAACCAAGAGACCCAGTACTTC
TRBV11-3	TRBD1	.	TRBJ2-7	CASSSTGGNYEQYF	TGTGCCAGCAGCTCGACAGGGGGAAACTACGAGCAGTACTTC
TRBV5-5	.	.	TRBJ2-7	CASSLDSMVWEQYF	TGTGCCAGCAGCTTGGACAGTATGGTTTGGGAGCAGTACTTC
TRBV7-3	.	.	TRBJ1-6	CASSSGQYNSPLHF	TGTGCCAGCAGCTCTGGACAGTATAATTCACCCCTCCACTTT
TRBV24-1	.	.	TRBJ2-2	CATSTETNTGELFF	TGTGCCACCTCGACGGAAACGAACACCGGGGAGCTGTTTTTT
TRBV5-1	.	few	TRBJ2-1	CASSLDSMGYNEQFF	TGCGCCAGCAGCTTAGACTCTATGGGATACAATGAGCAGTTCTTC
TRBV5-1	.	few	TRBJ2-7	CASSFRQGQSRYEQYF	TGCGCCAGCAGCTTCAGGCAGGGGCAAAGTAGGTACGAGCAGTACTTC
TRBV12-3/TRBV12-4	TRBD2	.	TRBJ2-2	CASSRGGPGELFF	TGTGCCAGCAGTCGGGGGGGACCCGGGGAGCTGTTTTTT
TRBV6-5	.	few	TRBJ2-7	CASSYSTSTVSSYEQYF	TGTGCCAGCAGTTACTCGACTTCGACAGTGAGCTCCTACGAGCAGTACTTC
TRBV19	.	.	TRBJ1-2	CASSIRHGRYGYTF	TGTGCCAGTAGTATAAGACACGGTCGGTATGGCTACACCTTC
TRBV28	.	.	TRBJ1-5	CASSFEGQLNQPQHF	TGTGCCAGCAGTTTCGAGGGCCAGTTGAATCAGCCCCAGCATTTT
TRBV6-5	TRBD1	.	TRBJ1-1	CASRYRGFGTEAFF	TGTGCCAGCAGGTACAGGGGCTTTGGCACTGAAGCTTTCTTT
TRBV6-2/TRBV6-3	TRBD1	.	TRBJ1-2	CATGGQFGGYTF	TGTGCCACCGGGGGACAGTTTGGGGGCTACACCTTC
TRBV5-1	.	few	TRBJ1-1	CASSFDSIAEAFF	TGCGCCAGCAGCTTTGACAGTATCGCTGAAGCTTTCTTT
TRBV29-1	.	few	TRBJ1-1	CSVETNTEAFF	TGCAGCGTTGAAACTAACACTGAAGCTTTCTTT
TRBV12-3/TRBV12-4	.	many	TRBJ2-1	CASSLRGTYNEQFF	TGTGCCAGCAGTTTACGAGGTACTTACAATGAGCAGTTCTTC
TRBV11-1	.	few	TRBJ2-2	CASSHAGVTGELFF	TGTGCCAGCAGCCATGCTGGTGTCACCGGGGAGCTGTTTTTT
TRBV5-6	.	.	TRBJ1-6	CASSTRSSYNSPLHF	TGTGCCAGCAGCACCCGGAGCTCCTATAATTCACCCCTCCACTTT
TRBV20-1	TRBD2	.	TRBJ2-5	CSALPSGIRETQYF	TGCAGTGCCCTCCCAAGCGGGATTCGTGAGACCCAGTACTTC
TRBV7-3	.	.	TRBJ2-1	CASSLIGGGDEQFF	TGTGCCAGCAGCTTAATCGGGGGAGGCGATGAGCAGTTCTTC
TRBV5-1	TRBD1	few	TRBJ2-1	CASSEPGQGTEQFF	TGCGCCAGCAGCGAGCCGGGACAGGGTACTGAGCAGTTCTTC
TRBV3-1	.	.	TRBJ2-5	CASSQEEGGETQYF	TGTGCCAGCAGCCAAGAGGAGGGGGGAGAGACCCAGTACTTC
TRBV29-1	.	.	TRBJ1-1	CSVVSGENTEAFF	TGCAGCGTTGTCTCGGGGGAGAACACTGAAGCTTTCTTT
TRBV6-2/TRBV6-3	TRBD2	.	TRBJ2-3	CASSSPGLAGIWYF	TGTGCCAGCAGTAGTCCGGGACTAGCGGGCATATGGTATTTT
TRBV15	TRBD1	few	TRBJ1-2	CATSSDRGHGYTF	TGTGCCACCAGCAGCGACAGGGGACATGGCTACACCTTC
TRBV27	TRBD2	.	TRBJ2-5	CASRPAGGETQYF	TGTGCCAGCCGCCCCGCGGGGGGAGAGACCCAGTACTTC
TRBV7-2	.	.	TRBJ2-7	CASSQISEQYF	TGTGCCAGCAGCCAAATTTCCGAGCAGTACTTC
TRBV7-8	TRBD2	few	TRBJ2-3	CASRPREGHTDTQYF	TGTGCCAGCAGACCTCGGGAGGGCCACACAGATACGCAGTATTTT
TRBV7-2	TRBD2	once	TRBJ2-1	CASSLVFTGGSVSYNEQFF	TGTGCCAGCAGCTTAGTTTTTACGGGCGGGAGTGTATCCTACAATGAGCAGTTCTTC
TRBV7-9	.	.	TRBJ1-5	CASSFSDAYNQPQHF	TGTGCCAGCAGCTTTTCGGATGCCTACAATCAGCCCCAGCATTTT
TRBV20-1	.	.	TRBJ1-2	CSARDRGNDPHNYGYTF	TGCAGTGCTAGAGATCGCGGGAATGATCCGCATAACTATGGCTACACCTTC
TRBV6-5	TRBD1	.	TRBJ1-1	CASSFQGVGTEAFF	TGTGCCAGCAGTTTTCAGGGGGTTGGGACTGAAGCTTTCTTT
TRBV4-1	TRBD2	.	TRBJ2-5	CASSPGTSGQETQYF	TGCGCCAGCAGCCCCGGGACTAGCGGACAGGAGACCCAGTACTTC
TRBV20-1	.	.	TRBJ1-1	CSARDTGRGVNTEAFF	TGCAGTGCTAGAGACACCGGGAGGGGAGTGAACACTGAAGCTTTCTTT
TRBV30	.	few	TRBJ1-5	CAWSEQGNQPQHF	TGTGCCTGGAGTGAGCAGGGAAATCAGCCCCAGCATTTT
TRBV5-1	.	.	TRBJ2-4	CASSLLTGGGNIQYF	TGCGCCAGCAGCCTCTTGACAGGCGGCGGAAACATTCAGTACTTC
TRBV7-2	.	few	TRBJ2-3	CASSTNTYSPNWYF	TGTGCCAGCAGCACAAATACGTACAGCCCGAATTGGTATTTT
TRBV12-3/TRBV12-4	TRBD1	few	TRBJ2-5	CASSFDYTSGGYGETQYF	TGTGCCAGCAGTTTTGATTATACTTCAGGGGGCTACGGAGAGACCCAGTACTTC
TRBV18	.	few	TRBJ2-2	CASSPSTGELFF	TGTGCCAGCTCACCGAGCACCGGGGAGCTGTTTTTT
TRBV7-9	.	.	TRBJ2-2	CASSAGFGVTGELFF	TGTGCCAGCAGCGCAGGATTCGGGGTTACCGGGGAGCTGTTTTTT
TRBV12-3/TRBV12-4	.	.	TRBJ2-1	CASSWAGEQFF	TGTGCCAGCAGTTGGGCTGGTGAGCAGTTCTTC
TRBV5-1	TRBD1	few	TRBJ2-7	CASSPTGGPYEQYF	TGCGCCAGCAGCCCGACAGGGGGCCCCTACGAGCAGTACTTC
TRBV10-3	.	.	TRBJ2-7	CAIRGEGGEQYF	TGTGCCATCAGGGGAGAAGGGGGCGAGCAGTACTTC
TRBV5-1	.	.	TRBJ2-1	CASSLARGPNEQFF	TGCGCCAGCAGCTTGGCTCGGGGCCCCAATGAGCAGTTCTTC
TRBV6-5	.	.	TRBJ1-3	CASRSLRSHGNTIYF	TGTGCCAGCAGGTCCCTGCGAAGCCATGGAAACACCATATATTTT
TRBV20-1	TRBD2	.	TRBJ2-5	CSARGTSGSERFSEGQETQYF	TGCAGTGCTAGGGGGACTAGCGGGAGTGAAAGATTCTCGGAGGGTCAAGAGACCCAGTACTTC
TRBV29-1	TRBD1	.	TRBJ2-1	CSAEGTGETNEQFF	TGCAGCGCCGAGGGGACAGGGGAGACTAATGAGCAGTTCTTC
TRBV30	.	many	TRBJ1-2	CAWTPRTAGYGYTF	TGTGCCTGGACCCCAAGGACAGCCGGGTACGGCTACACCTTC
TRBV18	.	.	TRBJ1-1	CASSPQLNTEAFF	TGTGCCAGCTCACCACAGCTGAACACTGAAGCTTTCTTT
TRBV25-1	TRBD1	once	TRBJ2-7	CASSELGTGGSEQYF	TGTGCCAGCAGTGAATTGGGGACAGGGGGCAGCGAGCAGTACTTC